The rows below give T cell receptor beta chains drawn from one sample of a study of blood T cell repertoires in COVID-19. The assay was immunoSEQ multiplex PCR, and TCRdb's table has in-frame clones only and misses some. The sample has around 34,000 clones; 80% are singletons. Sequenced: peripheral blood. All receptors derive from a woman in her 70s with acute or convalescent COVID-19. Both conserved end residues are part of each CDR3. Each record gives: V gene, clone size, CDR3 length, J gene, D gene, CDR3 protein, CDR3 DNA. A D gene is named only where the DNA matches it firmly. Some rows have no size entry. The others give once, few or many, or a class for an expanded clone.

>TRBV5-1|few|16|TRBJ2-1|TRBD2
CASSSEGLADYNEQFF
TGCGCCAGCAGCTCGGAGGGACTAGCGGACTACAATGAGCAGTTCTTC
>TRBV2|NA|14|TRBJ1-2|NA
CASSEEEFPYGYTF
TGTGCCAGCAGTGAAGAGGAGTTTCCTTATGGCTACACCTTC
>TRBV3-1/TRBV3-2|NA|13|TRBJ2-7|NA
CASSQAFRLEQYF
TGTGCCAGCAGCCAAGCTTTCCGTCTGGAGCAGTACTTC
>TRBV19|NA|15|TRBJ2-1|TRBD1
CASSAGTGQYNEQFF
TGTGCCAGTAGTGCCGGGACAGGGCAGTACAATGAGCAGTTCTTC
>TRBV9|once|14|TRBJ2-7|TRBD2
CASSRTGLADEQYF
TGTGCCAGCAGCCGAACGGGACTAGCGGACGAGCAGTACTTC
>TRBV5-1|NA|18|TRBJ2-1|NA
CASSLGRGSYYSYNEQFF
TGCGCCAGCAGCTTGGGTCGTGGGTCGTACTACTCCTACAATGAGCAGTTCTTC
>TRBV2|once|13|TRBJ1-2|NA
CASSVLQGNGYTF
TGTGCCAGCAGTGTTCTTCAGGGGAATGGCTACACCTTC
>TRBV6-5|NA|14|TRBJ1-1|NA
CASSKDTRNGEAFF
TGTGCCAGCAGTAAGGACACCCGGAACGGTGAAGCTTTCTTT
>TRBV19|few|15|TRBJ1-5|NA
CASSIPASGNQPQHF
TGTGCCAGTAGTATCCCGGCGTCGGGTAATCAGCCCCAGCATTTT
>TRBV9|NA|17|TRBJ2-1|TRBD2
CASSVVSGAFSYNEQFF
TGTGCCAGCAGCGTAGTTAGCGGGGCCTTCTCCTACAATGAGCAGTTCTTC
>TRBV7-8|NA|16|TRBJ2-5|NA
CASSPQGGLGGETQYF
TGTGCCAGCAGCCCACAAGGGGGCCTGGGAGGAGAGACCCAGTACTTC
>TRBV5-6|NA|14|TRBJ1-2|NA
CASSLGVAAHGYTF
TGTGCCAGCAGCTTAGGGGTCGCAGCCCATGGCTACACCTTC
>TRBV7-9|NA|17|TRBJ2-2|TRBD2
CASSLAQTSGSSGELFF
TGTGCCAGCAGCTTAGCCCAGACTAGCGGGAGTTCCGGGGAGCTGTTTTTT
>TRBV2|NA|17|TRBJ2-1|TRBD2
CASSEALLAGVVYEQFF
TGTGCCAGCAGTGAAGCGCTTTTAGCGGGGGTCGTCTATGAGCAGTTCTTC
>TRBV19|NA|14|TRBJ1-1|NA
CASTVFSLGTEAFF
TGTGCCAGTACGGTATTCTCCCTCGGTACTGAAGCTTTCTTT
>TRBV7-9|NA|10|TRBJ2-1|NA
CASSPSEQFF
TGTGCCAGTTCCCCTAGTGAGCAGTTCTTC